Below, 17 T cell receptor beta chains from the same sample are listed, as sequenced in a study of technical replicates of blood from a handful of donors. TCRdb keeps only in-frame clones here, not all; method: immunoSEQ multiplex PCR. The sample shows 15,000 or so clones, around nine tenths of them seen only once. Material: PBMCs. The receptors here all came from a human donor in good health.

The chain uses TRBV18 and TRBJ2-7, with D hard to call. V was shortened by 5 bases and J by 7 bases, with 9 bases between the two germline ends. CDR1 and CDR2 from the germline V gene are KGHSH and LQKENI. The length of the CDR3 is 11 residues. CDR3 loop: CASSAREEQYF. Here the CDR3 DNA reads TGTGCCAGCTCAGCACGTGAGGAGCAGTACTTC.

The rearrangement links TRBV28 to TRBJ2-1, with D maybe TRBD1 (6 bases). The CDR3 contains 13 residues. Trimming shortened V by 7 bases and J by 4 bases, and 11 bases separated the two germline ends. The germline V gene encodes CDR1 MDHEN and CDR2 SYDVKM. The CDR3 nucleotides read TGTGCCAGCACCACAGACAGGTACAATGAGCAGTTCTTC. Amino acid sequence: CASTTDRYNEQFF.

This clone was counted once. The chain links TRBV19 to TRBJ2-7; TRBD1 matches 9 bases. Germline trimming cut 3 bases from V and 1 base from J; bases unmatched to any gene: 1. Germline V gene data show CDR1 as LNHDA and CDR2 as SQIVND (reference sequence). There are 14 residues in the CDR3. For the CDR3, the DNA is TGTGCCAGTAGTATTGGACAGGGGTCCTACGAGCAGTACTTC. This gives the protein CASSIGQGSYEQYF.

The V call is TRBV28, the J call TRBJ2-7; 7 bases align to TRBD1. The CDR3 has 16 amino acids. V was clipped by 3 bases and J by 1 base; unmatched bases: 9. Germline lookup yields CDR1 MDHEN and CDR2 SYDVKM. DNA of the CDR3: TGTGCCAGCAGTTTCCTTGACAGGGTGAAATCCTACGAGCAGTACTTC. Translated: CASSFLDRVKSYEQYF. Supplemented by reference TRBV28 and TRBJ2-7, the full variable domain reads DVKVTQSSRYLVKRTGEKVFLECVQDMDHENMFWYRQDPGLGLRLIYFSYDVKMKEKGDIPEGYSVSREKKERFSLILESASTNQTSMYLCASSFLDRVKSYEQYFGPGTRLTVT.

The CDR3 region has the DNA TGCAGCGTTGATAGACAGGGACAAGAGACCCAGTACTTC. Translated, it gives CSVDRQGQETQYF. This chain uses TRBV29-1 with TRBJ2-5; TRBD1 matches at 7 bases. The junction had 3 bases not matched to a gene; V was cut back by 3 bases and J by 2 bases. The CDR3 runs 13 residues. Germline V gene sequence: CDR1 SQVTM, CDR2 ANQGSEA.

The chain uses TRBV19 and TRBJ1-1, with D possibly being TRBD1 (5 bases). Germline CDR1 LNHDA, CDR2 SQIVND (reference sequence). The germline V and J ends were trimmed by 3 bases and 5 bases, with 16 bases remaining between them. This CDR3 spans 15 amino acids. The CDR3 reads CASSIAGSHWTEAFF. CDR3 coding DNA: TGTGCCAGTAGTATTGCAGGGTCCCACTGGACTGAAGCTTTCTTT.

The chain uses TRBV9 and TRBJ2-7, with D possibly TRBD1 on 5 matching bases. V lost 1 base, J lost 2 bases, and 7 bases lay in between. CDR3 length: 13 residues. CDR1 is SGDLS, CDR2 YYNGEE, per germline. Written as DNA, the CDR3 is TGTGCCAGCAGCGTAAAGGACACCTACGAGCAGTACTTC. Translating gives CASSVKDTYEQYF.

This chain joins TRBV28 and TRBJ2-2, with D perhaps matching TRBD1 (6 bases). This CDR3 is built from 14 residues. Germline CDR1 is MDHEN and CDR2 is SYDVKM. V was trimmed by 11 bases and J by 6 bases, leaving 19 bases between them. CDR3 residues: CAVWETGRAGELFF. In DNA form, the CDR3 reads TGTGCCGTCTGGGAAACAGGGCGGGCCGGGGAGCTGTTTTTT.

The chain is built from TRBV4-1 and TRBJ2-3; 7 positions match TRBD2. CDR1 and CDR2 from the germline V gene are MGHRA and YSYEKL. This CDR3 has 17 amino acids. V lost 0 bases to trimming and J lost 6 bases; unmatched junction nucleotides: 12. CDR3 protein: CASSQEGREALFDTQYF. CDR3 DNA sequence: TGCGCCAGCAGCCAAGAGGGCCGGGAGGCCCTTTTTGATACGCAGTATTTT.

This chain links TRBV6-6 with TRBJ1-1; no reliable D call. The CDR3 is 15 residues long. V was shortened by 5 bases and J by 1 base, with 14 bases between the two germline ends. In germline, CDR1 is MNHNY, CDR2 SVGAGI (reference sequence). The CDR3 here is CASSLRRRENTEAFF. CDR3 DNA sequence: TGTGCCAGCAGTCTAAGGCGCCGGGAGAACACTGAAGCTTTCTTT.

The chain joins TRBV29-1 to TRBJ2-5; tentatively, D is TRBD1 (7 bases). The CDR3 runs to 12 residues. Germline lookup yields CDR1 SQVTM and CDR2 ANQGSEA. Trimming took 6 bases from V and 2 from J, leaving 10 bases between them. The CDR3 protein is CSVGGQQETQYF. Written as DNA, the CDR3 is TGCAGCGTGGGGGGACAGCAAGAGACCCAGTACTTC.

The chain joins TRBV30 to TRBJ2-7, with 7 bases lining up with TRBD1. Trimming removed 2 bases from V and 5 bases from J; junction bases left unmatched: 12. Germline lookup yields CDR1 GTSNPN and CDR2 SVGIG (reference sequence). This CDR3 comprises 15 residues. The CDR3: CAWSPGQAQANEQYF. In nucleotides, the CDR3 is TGTGCCTGGAGTCCCGGACAGGCCCAGGCAAACGAGCAGTACTTC.

The CDR3 region is CASRLTGIEYEQYF. DNA of the CDR3: TGTGCCAGCAGGCTGACAGGGATTGAATACGAGCAGTACTTC. The V gene is TRBV28, the J gene TRBJ2-7, with 7 bases lining up with TRBD1. The trim removed 6 bases at V and 4 bases at J, leaving 9 bases unmatched. This CDR3 contains 14 residues. Germline CDR1 MDHEN, CDR2 SYDVKM.

The CDR3, as DNA: TGTGCCAGCAGTCGAGTAGCGCCCCAAGAGACCCAGTACTTC. Protein product: CASSRVAPQETQYF. V gene TRBV27 combines with J gene TRBJ2-5, with D maybe TRBD2 (5 bases). This CDR3 contains 14 residues. Germline assignment: CDR1 MNHEY and CDR2 SMNVEV (reference sequence). With 5 bases removed from V and 1 base from J, the gap between germline ends came to 11 bases.

This clone was counted only a few times. V is TRBV4-2 and J is TRBJ1-1; the D is unclear. The CDR3 consists of 13 residues. V lost 0 bases to trimming and J lost 6 bases, with 8 bases between them. Per the germline V gene, CDR1 is LGHNA and CDR2 is YNFKEQ. The CDR3 sequence is CASSQERAPEAFF. Written as DNA, the CDR3 is TGTGCCAGCAGCCAAGAGAGGGCACCTGAAGCTTTCTTT.

The rearrangement uses TRBV7-9 and TRBJ2-5, with 7 bases identical to TRBD1. CDR3 size: 15 residues. Germline V gene data show CDR1 as SEHNR and CDR2 as FQNEAQ (reference sequence). The V gene end was trimmed by 5 bases and the J gene end by 9 bases; junction bases not matched to a gene: 15. The CDR3, as DNA: TGTGCCAGCAGCCCAAGGGACAGACCGCCCGGGGCCCAGTACTTC. Its translation is CASSPRDRPPGAQYF.

This clone was counted once. The rearrangement uses TRBV6-1 and TRBJ2-1, with 8 bases that match TRBD2. Germline loops: CDR1 MNHNS, CDR2 SASEGT. CDR3 length equals 17 residues. The J segment lost 8 bases and the V segment lost 0 bases, leaving 12 bases of the junction unmatched. DNA for the CDR3: TGTGCCAGCAGTGAAGCGGAAGGGGAGCGGGAGTTTGATGAGCAGTTCTTC. As protein: CASSEAEGEREFDEQFF.